The present T cell receptor (beta chain) was sequenced within a study of OX40 agonist ivuxolimab in advanced cancers. As for the study in general: Patients were dosed with the agonistic anti-OX40 (CD134) antibody ivuxolimab.

Generated by immunoSEQ multiplex PCR, the TCRdb table keeps only in-frame clones and is missing some. Of 60,000 to 75,000 clones listed, 80% to 95% were seen once; the top ten hold 13%. V was trimmed by 3 bases and J by 6 bases, leaving 18 bases between them. CDR3 length: 17 amino acids. CDR1 MGHRA and CDR2 YSYEKL come from the germline V gene. Regarding this clone: Its target is not known.

Broader study findings: With doses of 0.1 to 3.0 mg/kg, CD4+ and CD8+ blood T cells had undergone clonal expansion by week 6. On average, CD8+ T cells had more expanded clones than CD4+.

J is TRBJ1-6 and V is TRBV4-1, with D possibly being TRBD1 (5 bases). The sequenced sample was CD4+ or CD8+ T cells sorted from blood, obtained in a trial of the OX40 agonist ivuxolimab. This receptor was taken from an adult with an advanced solid tumor such as melanoma, head and neck, liver or kidney cancer. The CDR3 bases are TGCGCCAGCAGCCACAACACGCCAGGGACGGGTAATTCACCCCTCCACTTT. Translated, it gives CASSHNTPGTGNSPLHF.